This T cell receptor (beta chain) was captured in a study of shared clonotypes between healthy human individuals. The wider study: The people who gave samples were a couple of women and a few men aged 18 to 49.

The CDR3 is 17 residues long. Germline loops: CDR1 ENHRY, CDR2 SYGVKD. V gave up 3 bases and J gave up 5 bases, with 19 bases separating them. General study points: Sharing of clonotypes among donors was expected to vary with sequencing depth. Some clonotypes were shared by all four sorted-subset donors, while others were not shared. The non-shared ones had lower generation probabilities than the shared ones.

Participating donors were healthy, HIV-negative adults free of recent acute infections or vaccinations. About this clone: What it recognizes is unknown.

Generated by immunoSEQ multiplex PCR, the TCRdb table keeps only in-frame clones and is missing some. The sample records 330,000 or so clones, roughly 70% being singletons. Sequences were obtained from memory CD4+ T cells sorted from blood. Regarding subset: CD45RA-negative fraction. The TCR sequence derives from a man aged 25 to 45 in good health. This chain joins TRBV10-3 and TRBJ2-2; D is perhaps TRBD1 (5 bases). DNA of the CDR3: TGTGCCATCAGTGATAAAGGGGCAGGGATAATTACCGGGGAGCTGTTTTTT. This sequence encodes CAISDKGAGIITGELFF.